The clone carrying this T cell receptor (beta chain) has only one observation. This record comes from a study of control samples from healthy donors and cancer patients. The protocol was immunoSEQ multiplex PCR, while the TCRdb copy is restricted to in-frame clones and leaves out a portion. Of 90,000 to 150,000 clones listed, around 89% are singletons. CDR3 length equals 19 residues. V lost 0 bases to trimming and J lost 4 bases, with 23 bases between them. CDR1 is MGHRA, CDR2 YSYEKL, per germline. The origin of this receptor is a man aged 45-60 years in good health. This rearrangement joins TRBV4-1 to TRBJ2-3, with TRBD1 as a possible D gene (5 bases). Material: blood. The CDR3 loop is CASSQDPQQPRKGADTQYF. The CDR3 nucleotides are TGCGCCAGCAGCCAAGATCCCCAACAGCCCCGAAAAGGGGCAGATACGCAGTATTTT.